This TCR beta chain was recovered during a study of blood T cell repertoires in COVID-19. Study summary: PBMCs, B-cell-depleted T cells, or T cells provided the cDNA or gDNA that made up the material.

In the authors' workflow: Nucleated cell number was recorded as an estimate derived from reference gene primer amplification. The table came from immunoSEQ multiplex PCR; TCRdb's copy has only in-frame clones and leaves some out. V and J calls and clone size are those listed in that table; D and trimming were worked out from the DNA. The sample has 95,000 to 150,000 clones, around 70% seen once. CDR3 size: 15 residues. The V end was cut by 2 bases, the J end by 4 bases, with 12 bases between. The germline CDR1 and CDR2 sequences are MGHRA and YSYEKL. This clonotype was sampled from a man in his sixties with acute or convalescent COVID-19. The J gene is TRBJ1-5, the V gene TRBV4-1; D is unresolved. What was sequenced was peripheral blood. The CDR3 DNA is TGCGCCAGCAGCCAAACGTGGCAGGCTAATCAGCCCCAGCATTTT. The encoded protein is CASSQTWQANQPQHF.